The clone carrying this T cell receptor (beta chain) was observed at least ten times. Its antigen is as yet unknown. The read is 3 residues too short to cover the CDR3 end, so that end is filled in from the germline J gene. The data belong to a study of T cell clonality in common variable immunodeficiency. Findings and caveats of the study: TCRbeta clonality was increased in CVID versus healthy controls. Shared TCRbeta clones were fewer between CVID subjects than controls. In common variable immunodeficiency, TCR beta chains reportedly carried fewer deletions and N-nucleotide insertions.

After removal of 2 bases from V and 5 bases from J, the junction contained 8 bases not matched to a gene. The CDR3 sequence is 16 residues long. Sequencing was performed with immunoSEQ multiplex PCR; in TCRdb, only in-frame clones are kept and a portion is missing. Recorded here are around 25,000 clones, with no singletons, and the ten leading clones hold 20% to 25%. Reduced serum IgG, IgA and/or IgM plus specific antibody deficiency defined CVID. Caucasian heritage predominated among both patients and controls. The J gene is TRBJ2-5, the V gene TRBV12-3 or TRBV12-4; 10 bases match TRBD1. Sequencing was performed on peripheral blood mononuclear cells. The receptor comes from a human donor with common variable immunodeficiency. Here the CDR3 reads CASSLSGQGGGETQYF. The part of the CDR3 DNA that was read is TGTGCCAGCAGTTTATCTGGACAGGGGGGTGGGGAGACC.